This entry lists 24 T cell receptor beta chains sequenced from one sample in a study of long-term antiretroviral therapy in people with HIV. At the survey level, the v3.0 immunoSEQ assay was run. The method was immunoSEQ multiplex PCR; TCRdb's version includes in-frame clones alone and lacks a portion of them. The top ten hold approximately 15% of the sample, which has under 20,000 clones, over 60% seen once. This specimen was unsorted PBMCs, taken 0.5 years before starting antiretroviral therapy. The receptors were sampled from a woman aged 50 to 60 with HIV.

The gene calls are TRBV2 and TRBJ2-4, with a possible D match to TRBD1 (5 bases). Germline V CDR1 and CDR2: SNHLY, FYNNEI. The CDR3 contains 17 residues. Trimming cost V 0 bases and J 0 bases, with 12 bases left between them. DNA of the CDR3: TGTGCCAGCAGTGAAGCAAAAGGGGTGTTAGCCAAAAACATTCAGTACTTC. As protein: CASSEAKGVLAKNIQYF.

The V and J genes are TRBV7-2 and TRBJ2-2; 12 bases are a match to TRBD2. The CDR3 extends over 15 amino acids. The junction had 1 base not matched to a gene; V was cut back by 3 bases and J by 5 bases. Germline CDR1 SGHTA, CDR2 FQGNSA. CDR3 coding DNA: TGTGCCAGCAGCTTCGGACTAGCGGGGACCGGGGAGCTGTTTTTT. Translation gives CASSFGLAGTGELFF.

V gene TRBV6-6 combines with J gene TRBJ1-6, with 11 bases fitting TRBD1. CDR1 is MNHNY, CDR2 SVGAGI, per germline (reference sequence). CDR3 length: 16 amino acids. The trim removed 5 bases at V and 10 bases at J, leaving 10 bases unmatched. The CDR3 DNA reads TGTGCCAGCAGTGGGGCCTCCGGGACAGGGGGATCACCCCTCCACTTT. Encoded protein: CASSGASGTGGSPLHF.

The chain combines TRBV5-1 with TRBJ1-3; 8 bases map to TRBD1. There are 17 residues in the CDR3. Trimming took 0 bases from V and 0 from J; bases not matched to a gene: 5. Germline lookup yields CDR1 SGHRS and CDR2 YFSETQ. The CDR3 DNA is TGCGCCAGCAGCTTGGCCCTTACAGGGGGCTCTGGAAACACCATATATTTT. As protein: CASSLALTGGSGNTIYF.

CDR3 bases: TGTGCCAGCGCGGGACAGGGGTTCTACCGCTCTGGGGCCAACGTCCTGACTTTC. It translates to CASAGQGFYRSGANVLTF. This chain uses TRBV5-6 with TRBJ2-6; 10 bases are a match to TRBD1. The CDR3 is 18 amino acids. V dropped 7 bases and J dropped 0; count of bases not matched to a gene: 10. CDR1 SGHDT and CDR2 YYEEEE come from the germline V gene.

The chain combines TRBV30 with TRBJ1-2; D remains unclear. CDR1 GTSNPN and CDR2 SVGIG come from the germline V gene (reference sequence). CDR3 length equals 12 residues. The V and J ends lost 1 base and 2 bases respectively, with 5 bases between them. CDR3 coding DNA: TGTGCCTGGAGTGAGGGAAACTATGGCTACACCTTC. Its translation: CAWSEGNYGYTF.

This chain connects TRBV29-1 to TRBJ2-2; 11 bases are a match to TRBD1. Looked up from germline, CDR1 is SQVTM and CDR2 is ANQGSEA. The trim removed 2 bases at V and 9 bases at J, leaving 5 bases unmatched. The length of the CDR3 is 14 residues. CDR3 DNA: TGCAGCGTTGAAAACTGGACAGGGGGCCGGGAGCTGTTTTTT. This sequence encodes CSVENWTGGRELFF.

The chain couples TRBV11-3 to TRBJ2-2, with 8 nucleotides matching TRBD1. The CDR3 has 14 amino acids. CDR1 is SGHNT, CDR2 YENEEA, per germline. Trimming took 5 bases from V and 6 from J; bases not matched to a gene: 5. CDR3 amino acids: CASSRDRMAGELFF. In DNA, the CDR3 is TGTGCCAGCAGCCGGGACAGGATGGCCGGGGAGCTGTTTTTT.

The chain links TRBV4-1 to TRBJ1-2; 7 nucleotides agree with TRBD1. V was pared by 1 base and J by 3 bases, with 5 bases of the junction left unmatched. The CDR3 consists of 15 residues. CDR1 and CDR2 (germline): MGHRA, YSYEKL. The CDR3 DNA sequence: TGCGCCAGCAGCCAAGTTAACAGGGGTGACTATGGCTACACCTTC. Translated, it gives CASSQVNRGDYGYTF.

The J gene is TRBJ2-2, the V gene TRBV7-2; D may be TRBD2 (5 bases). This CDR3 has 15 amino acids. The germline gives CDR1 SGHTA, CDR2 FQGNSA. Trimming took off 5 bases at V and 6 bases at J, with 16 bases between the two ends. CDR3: CASSHPGFQPGELFF. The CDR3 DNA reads TGTGCCAGCAGCCATCCGGGGTTCCAACCCGGGGAGCTGTTTTTT.

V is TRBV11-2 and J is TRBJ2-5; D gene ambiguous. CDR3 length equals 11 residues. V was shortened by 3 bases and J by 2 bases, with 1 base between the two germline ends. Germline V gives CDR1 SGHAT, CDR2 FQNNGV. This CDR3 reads CASSFQETQYF. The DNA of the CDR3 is TGTGCCAGCAGCTTTCAAGAGACCCAGTACTTC.

The DNA of the CDR3 is TGCGCCAGCAGCAATGGACAGAACACCGGGGAGCTGTTTTTT. Encoded protein: CASSNGQNTGELFF. This chain connects TRBV5-1 to TRBJ2-2; a possible D gene is TRBD1 (5 bases). Germline values: CDR1 SGHRS, CDR2 YFSETQ. The CDR3 runs to 14 residues. The V end lost 4 bases, the J end lost 1 base, and 8 bases lay between the germline ends.

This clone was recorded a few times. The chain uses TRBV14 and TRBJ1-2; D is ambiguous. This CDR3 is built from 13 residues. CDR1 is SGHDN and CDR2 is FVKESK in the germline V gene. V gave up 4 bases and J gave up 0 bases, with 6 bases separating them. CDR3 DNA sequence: TGTGCCAGCAGCCGGCTTACTAACTATGGCTACACCTTC. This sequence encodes CASSRLTNYGYTF.

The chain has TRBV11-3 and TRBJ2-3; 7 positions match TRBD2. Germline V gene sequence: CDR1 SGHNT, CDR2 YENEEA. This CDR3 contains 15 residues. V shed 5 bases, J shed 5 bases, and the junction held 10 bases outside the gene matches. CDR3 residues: CASSPRGLAEDTQYF. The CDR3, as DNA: TGTGCCAGCAGCCCAAGAGGCCTAGCGGAAGATACGCAGTATTTT. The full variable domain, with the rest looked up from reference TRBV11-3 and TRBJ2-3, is EAGVVQSPRYKIIEKKQPVAFWCNPISGHNTLYWYLQNLGQGPELLIRYENEEAVDDSQLPKDRFSAERLKGVDSTLKIQPAELGDSAVYLCASSPRGLAEDTQYFGPGTRLTVL.

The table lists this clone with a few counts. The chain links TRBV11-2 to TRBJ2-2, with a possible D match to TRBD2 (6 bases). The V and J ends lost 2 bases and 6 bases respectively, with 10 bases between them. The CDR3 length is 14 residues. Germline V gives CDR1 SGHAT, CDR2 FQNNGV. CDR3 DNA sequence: TGTGCCAGCAGCTTAACCCCGGGGGCCGGGGAGCTGTTTTTT. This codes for CASSLTPGAGELFF.

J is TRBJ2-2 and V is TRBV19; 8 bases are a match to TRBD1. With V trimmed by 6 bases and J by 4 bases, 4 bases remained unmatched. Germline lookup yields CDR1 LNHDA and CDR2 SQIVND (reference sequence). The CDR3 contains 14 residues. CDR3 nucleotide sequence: TGTGCCAGTAGAACGGACAGGGCCACCGGGGAGCTGTTTTTT. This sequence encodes CASRTDRATGELFF.

CDR3 nucleotides: TGCAGCGTTGAAGATTTCCCTCTCGAACAGGATTTCACAGATACGCAGTATTTT. Protein product: CSVEDFPLEQDFTDTQYF. This chain joins TRBV29-1 and TRBJ2-3; D may be TRBD1 (5 bases). V lost 0 bases and J lost 2, with 21 bases in between. The CDR3 runs to 18 residues. Germline assignment: CDR1 SQVTM and CDR2 ANQGSEA.

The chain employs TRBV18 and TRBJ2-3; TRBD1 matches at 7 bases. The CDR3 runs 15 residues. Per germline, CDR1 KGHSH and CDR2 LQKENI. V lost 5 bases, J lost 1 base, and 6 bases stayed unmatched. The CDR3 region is CASSLTGTGTDTQYF. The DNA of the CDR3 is TGTGCCAGCTCATTGACCGGGACAGGCACAGATACGCAGTATTTT.

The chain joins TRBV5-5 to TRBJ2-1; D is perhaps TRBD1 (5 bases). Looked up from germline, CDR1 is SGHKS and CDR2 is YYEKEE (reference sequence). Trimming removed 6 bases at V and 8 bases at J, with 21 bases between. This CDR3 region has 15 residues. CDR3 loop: CASTLSRQTLDEQFF. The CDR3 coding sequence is TGTGCCAGCACCTTATCTCGACAGACTCTCGATGAGCAGTTCTTC.

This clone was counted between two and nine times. The CDR3 DNA reads TGTGCCAGAACTGGGGCCCCCAATTCACCCCTCCACTTT. It encodes CARTGAPNSPLHF. This rearrangement joins TRBV30 to TRBJ1-6, with D maybe TRBD1 (5 bases). CDR1 is GTSNPN, CDR2 SVGIG, per germline (reference sequence). Trimming removed 8 bases from V and 7 bases from J, with 15 bases in between. This CDR3 is 13 amino acids long.

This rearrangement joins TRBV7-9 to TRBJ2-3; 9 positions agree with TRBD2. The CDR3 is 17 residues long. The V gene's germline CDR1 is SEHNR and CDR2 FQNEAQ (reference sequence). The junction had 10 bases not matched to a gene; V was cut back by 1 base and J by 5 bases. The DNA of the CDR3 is TGTGCCAGCAGCTTAGATAGGGCGGGGGGGCCGAGAGATACGCAGTATTTT. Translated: CASSLDRAGGPRDTQYF.

The CDR3 DNA is TGTGCCAGCAGCTTGGCGGGGGGGCGGACAGATACGCAGTATTTT. Translated, it gives CASSLAGGRTDTQYF. The V call is TRBV7-3, the J call TRBJ2-3; TRBD2 matches at 9 bases. This CDR3 contains 15 residues. Per germline, CDR1 SGHTA and CDR2 FQGTGA. Trimming at V came to 3 bases and at J to 3 bases, leaving 4 bases not matched to a gene.

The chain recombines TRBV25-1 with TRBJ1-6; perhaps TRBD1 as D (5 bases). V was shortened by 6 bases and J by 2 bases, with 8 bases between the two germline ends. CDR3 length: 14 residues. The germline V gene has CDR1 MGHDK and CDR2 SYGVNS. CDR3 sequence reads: CASRGGTYNSPLHF. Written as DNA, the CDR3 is TGTGCCAGCAGGGGGGGGACCTATAATTCACCCCTCCACTTT.

The CDR3 protein is CASSESRTGAKNIQYF. The CDR3 DNA sequence: TGCGCCAGCAGTGAGTCTAGGACAGGGGCCAAAAACATTCAGTACTTC. The rearrangement uses TRBV10-2 and TRBJ2-4; 8 bases fit TRBD1. The trim removed 0 bases at V and 1 base at J, leaving 2 bases unmatched. This CDR3 is 16 amino acids long. CDR1 is WSHSY, CDR2 SAAADI, per germline.